What follows is one TCR beta chain and its context. Antigen: not known. This CDR3 has 13 residues. After removal of 6 bases from V and 5 bases from J, the junction contained 4 bases not matched to a gene. Constant-region reverse primers amplified full-length variable regions, followed by semi-nested Nested Universal Primer A PCR. TCRdb passed the 5' RACE reads through MiXCR, listing each CDR3 protein once. The sample lists 9,500 to 15,000 distinct CDR3 sequences, about 53% seen once, with 12% in the top ten. Study-wide points: In terms of TCR gene usage, tumor memory CD4+ T cells clustered together with blood and lymph node memory CD4+ cells, as well as with lymph node naive CD4+ cells. Tumor Tregs overlapped most with tumor, then blood, naive CD4+ cells.

Treg sorting used a CD4+CD25+CD127-/low gate. Sequences were obtained from tumor-infiltrating Tregs sorted from the breast tumor. The clonotype comes from a female donor with breast cancer. This chain links TRBV12-3 or TRBV12-4 with TRBJ1-2; 9 positions agree with TRBD1. The CDR3 spells CASSRQGDYGYTF. The DNA of the CDR3 is TGTGCCAGCAGCCGACAGGGGGATTATGGCTACACCTTC.